This T cell receptor beta chain derives from a study of shared clonotypes between healthy human individuals. Measured with immunoSEQ multiplex PCR; TCRdb has only the in-frame clones, and not every one. The sample comprises around 700,000 clones, about 91% of which are singletons, and approximately 24% rests with the top ten. Selected positively for CCR7 and CD45RO-negative, naive CD8 cells excluded terminally differentiated effector memory CD45RA+ cells. The study drew all its donors from Caucasian adults living in Nashville, Tennessee. The V and J ends lost 3 bases and 0 bases, in that order; junction bases with no gene match: 6. The length of the CDR3 is 17 residues. The germline V gene encodes CDR1 LNHDA and CDR2 SQIVND (reference sequence).

The sequencing input was naive CD8+ T cells sorted from blood. The TCR originated in a man under 40 in good health. This chain uses TRBV19 with TRBJ2-1; 9 bases fit TRBD2. This CDR3 reads CASSIQAGGRSYNEQFF. The CDR3 nucleotides are TGTGCCAGTAGTATTCAAGCGGGAGGTCGCTCCTACAATGAGCAGTTCTTC.